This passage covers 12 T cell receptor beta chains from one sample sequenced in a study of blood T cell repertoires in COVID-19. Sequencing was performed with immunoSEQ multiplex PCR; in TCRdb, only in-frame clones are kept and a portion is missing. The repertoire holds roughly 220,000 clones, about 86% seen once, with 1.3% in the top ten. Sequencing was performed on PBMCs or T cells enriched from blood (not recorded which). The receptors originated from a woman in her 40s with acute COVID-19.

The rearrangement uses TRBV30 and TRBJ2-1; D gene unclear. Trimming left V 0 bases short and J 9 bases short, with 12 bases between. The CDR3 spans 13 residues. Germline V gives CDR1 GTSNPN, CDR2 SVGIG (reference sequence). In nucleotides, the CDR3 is TGTGCCTGGAGTGTAGGAGCTCGAGGTGAGCAGTTCTTC. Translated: CAWSVGARGEQFF.

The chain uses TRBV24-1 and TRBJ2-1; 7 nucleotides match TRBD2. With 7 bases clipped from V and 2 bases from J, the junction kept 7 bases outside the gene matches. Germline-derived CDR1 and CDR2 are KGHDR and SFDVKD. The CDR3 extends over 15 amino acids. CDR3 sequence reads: CATRPSGRTYNEQFF. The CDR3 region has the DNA TGTGCCACCAGACCTAGCGGAAGGACCTACAATGAGCAGTTCTTC.

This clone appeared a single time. The CDR3 bases are TGTGCCAGTAAGGAAGACAGGGGTTACACCGGGGAGCTGTTTTTT. Amino acids: CASKEDRGYTGELFF. This rearrangement joins TRBV19 to TRBJ2-2; 8 positions match TRBD1. This CDR3 is built from 15 residues. Germline V gene sequence: CDR1 LNHDA, CDR2 SQIVND (reference sequence). J gave up 3 bases and V 7 bases, and 7 bases lay outside the gene matches.

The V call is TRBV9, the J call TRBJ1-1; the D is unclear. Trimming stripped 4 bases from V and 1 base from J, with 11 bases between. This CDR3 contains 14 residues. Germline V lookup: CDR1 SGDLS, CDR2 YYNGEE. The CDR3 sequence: CASSQTPTNTEAFF. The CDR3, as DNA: TGTGCCAGCAGCCAGACTCCTACGAACACTGAAGCTTTCTTT. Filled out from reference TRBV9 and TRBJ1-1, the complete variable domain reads DSGVTQTPKHLITATGQRVTLRCSPRSGDLSVYWYQQSLDQGLQFLIQYYNGEERAKGNILERFSAQQFPDLHSELNLSSLELGDSALYFCASSQTPTNTEAFFGQGTRLTVV.

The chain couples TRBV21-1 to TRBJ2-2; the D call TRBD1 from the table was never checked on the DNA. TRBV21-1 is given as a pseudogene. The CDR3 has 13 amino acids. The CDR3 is CASSGLVPGELFF. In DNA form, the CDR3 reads TGTGCCAGCAGCGGGCTCGTCCCCGGGGAGCTGTTTTTT.

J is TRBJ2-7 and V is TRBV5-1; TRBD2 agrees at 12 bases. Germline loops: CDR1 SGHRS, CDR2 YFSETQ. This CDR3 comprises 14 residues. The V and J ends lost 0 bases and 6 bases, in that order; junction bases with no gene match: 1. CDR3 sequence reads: CASSLAGLAGEQYF. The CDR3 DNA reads TGCGCCAGCAGCTTGGCGGGACTAGCGGGCGAGCAGTACTTC. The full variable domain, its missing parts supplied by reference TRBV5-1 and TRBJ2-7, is KAGVTQTPRYLIKTRGQQVTLSCSPISGHRSVSWYQQTPGQGLQFLFEYFSETQRNKGNFPGRFSGRQFSNSRSEMNVSTLELGDSALYLCASSLAGLAGEQYFGPGTRLTVT.

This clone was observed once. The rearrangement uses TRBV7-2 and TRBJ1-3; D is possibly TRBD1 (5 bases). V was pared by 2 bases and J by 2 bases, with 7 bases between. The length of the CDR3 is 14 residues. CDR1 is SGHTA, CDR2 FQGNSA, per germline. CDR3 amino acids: CASSLQGTGNTIYF. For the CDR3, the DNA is TGTGCCAGCAGCTTACAGGGTACTGGAAACACCATATATTTT.

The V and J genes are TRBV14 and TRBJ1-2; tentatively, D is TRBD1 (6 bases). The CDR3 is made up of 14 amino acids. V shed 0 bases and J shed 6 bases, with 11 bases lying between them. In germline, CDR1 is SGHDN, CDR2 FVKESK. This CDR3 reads CASSQDTGFNGYTF. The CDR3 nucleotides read TGTGCCAGCAGCCAAGATACAGGGTTTAATGGCTACACCTTC. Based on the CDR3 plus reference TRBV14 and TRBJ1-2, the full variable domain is EAGVTQFPSHSVIEKGQTVTLRCDPISGHDNLYWYRRVMGKEIKFLLHFVKESKQDESGMPNNRFLAERTGGTYSTLKVQPAELEDSGVYFCASSQDTGFNGYTFGSGTRLTVV.

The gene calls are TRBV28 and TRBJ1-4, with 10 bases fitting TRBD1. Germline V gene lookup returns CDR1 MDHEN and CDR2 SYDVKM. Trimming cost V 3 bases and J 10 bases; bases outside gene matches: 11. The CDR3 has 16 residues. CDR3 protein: CASSFSTGGAGGKLFF. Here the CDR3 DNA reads TGTGCCAGCAGTTTCTCGACAGGGGGCGCGGGGGGAAAACTGTTTTTT.

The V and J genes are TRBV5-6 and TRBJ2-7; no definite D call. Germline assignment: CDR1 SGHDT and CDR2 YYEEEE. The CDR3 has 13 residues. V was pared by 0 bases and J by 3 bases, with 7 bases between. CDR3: CASSLGNNYEQYF. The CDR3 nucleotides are TGTGCCAGCAGCTTGGGAAACAACTACGAGCAGTACTTC.

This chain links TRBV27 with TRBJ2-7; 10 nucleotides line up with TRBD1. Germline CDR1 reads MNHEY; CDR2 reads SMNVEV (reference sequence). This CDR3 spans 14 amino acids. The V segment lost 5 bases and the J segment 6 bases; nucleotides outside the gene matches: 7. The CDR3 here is CASSLRQGASEQYF. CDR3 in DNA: TGTGCCAGCAGTCTTAGACAGGGGGCGAGCGAGCAGTACTTC.

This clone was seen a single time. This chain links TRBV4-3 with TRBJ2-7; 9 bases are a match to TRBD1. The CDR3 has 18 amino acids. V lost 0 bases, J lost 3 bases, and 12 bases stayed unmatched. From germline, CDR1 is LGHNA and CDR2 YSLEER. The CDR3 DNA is TGCGCCAGCAGCCAAGAAGGGGGACAGGGACAAATTATCTACGAGCAGTACTTC. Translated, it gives CASSQEGGQGQIIYEQYF.